These 16 T cell receptor beta chains originate from one sample sequenced in a study of blood T cell repertoires in COVID-19. The assay was immunoSEQ multiplex PCR, and TCRdb's table has in-frame clones only and misses some. The table lists 200,000 to 300,000 clones, about 88% of them singletons. Sequencing was performed on peripheral blood. The receptors shown here come from a woman in her sixties or seventies with COVID-19, enrolled during active disease.

V and J are TRBV7-8 and TRBJ1-5, with 7 positions matching TRBD1. This CDR3 has 19 residues. The germline V gene has CDR1 SGHVS and CDR2 FQNEAQ. With 2 bases clipped from V and 0 bases from J, the junction kept 13 bases outside the gene matches. In DNA, the CDR3 is TGTGCCAGCAGCTTAAGGTCCAGGGGGGTGGGATATAGCAATCAGCCCCAGCATTTT. Translation gives CASSLRSRGVGYSNQPQHF.

The rearrangement links TRBV10-3 to TRBJ1-5, with unresolved D. V shed 10 bases and J shed 7 bases, with 17 bases lying between them. The length of the CDR3 is 13 residues. CDR1 and CDR2 from the germline V gene are ENHRY and SYGVKD. CDR3 in amino acids: CASRPEGWQPQHF. CDR3 in DNA: TGTGCCAGTCGACCCGAGGGCTGGCAGCCCCAGCATTTT.

This rearrangement joins TRBV7-2 to TRBJ2-3, with 11 bases aligning to TRBD2. Germline loops: CDR1 SGHTA, CDR2 FQGNSA. J lost 7 bases, V lost 8 bases, and 11 bases had no gene match. The CDR3 is made up of 15 amino acids. CDR3: CASSRGTSGAYTQYF. The CDR3 DNA reads TGTGCCAGCTCCCGGGGGACTAGCGGAGCTTATACGCAGTATTTT.

CDR3 amino acids: CASSLAEGWGQGMGDNSPLHF. The CDR3 DNA reads TGTGCCAGCAGCTTAGCAGAAGGATGGGGACAGGGGATGGGGGACAATTCACCCCTCCACTTT. J is TRBJ1-6 and V is TRBV7-8; 10 bases fit TRBD1. CDR3 length: 21 residues. The trim removed 0 bases at V and 7 bases at J, leaving 18 bases unmatched. Germline V gene lookup returns CDR1 SGHVS and CDR2 FQNEAQ.

CDR3 nucleotide sequence: TGTGCCAGCAGCTTAAATCGGGGCTCTGGGGCCAACGTCCTGACTTTC. Its protein is CASSLNRGSGANVLTF. V is TRBV7-3 and J is TRBJ2-6; a possible D gene is TRBD2 (5 bases). The length of the CDR3 is 16 residues. V was pared by 1 base and J by 0 bases, with 7 bases between. The germline V gene has CDR1 SGHTA and CDR2 FQGTGA.

In this sample, this clone turned up once. The V gene is TRBV11-1, the J gene TRBJ1-1; D not certain. Deletions cut 2 bases from V and 0 bases from J, with 10 bases between. The CDR3 contains 15 residues. Germline V gene sequence: CDR1 SGHAT, CDR2 FQDESV (reference sequence). CDR3 coding DNA: TGTGCCAGCAGCTTAAAGAGGCAGTTGAACACTGAAGCTTTCTTT. This codes for CASSLKRQLNTEAFF.

This clone appeared a single time. In DNA form, the CDR3 reads TGTGCCAGCAGTCTCCTAGCGCTTAGCTCCTACAATGAGCAGTTCTTC. It codes for CASSLLALSSYNEQFF. The V gene is TRBV6-2 or TRBV6-3, the J gene TRBJ2-1; D possibly corresponds to TRBD2 (6 bases). This CDR3 comprises 16 residues. V lost 5 bases and J 0 bases, leaving 14 bases between the germline ends. Looked up from germline, CDR1 is MNHEY and CDR2 is SVGEGT.

The chain recombines TRBV2 with TRBJ1-5; 7 nucleotides line up with TRBD1. Trimming cost V 8 bases and J 0 bases; bases outside gene matches: 7. The CDR3 length is 15 residues. The germline CDR1 and CDR2 sequences are SNHLY and FYNNEI. The CDR3 is CASQPGQPSNQPQHF. DNA for the CDR3: TGTGCCAGCCAGCCGGGACAGCCTAGCAATCAGCCCCAGCATTTT.

The gene calls are TRBV5-1 and TRBJ2-5, with TRBD2 as a possible D gene (5 bases). V gave up 1 base and J gave up 1 base, with 5 bases separating them. This CDR3 spans 13 amino acids. Germline V gene lookup returns CDR1 SGHRS and CDR2 YFSETQ. CDR3 amino acids: CASSLRGQETQYF. CDR3 in DNA: TGCGCCAGCAGCTTGCGGGGCCAAGAGACCCAGTACTTC.

This clone occurred once. The chain carries TRBV6-2 or TRBV6-3 and TRBJ2-2, with 8 bases lining up with TRBD1. CDR3 length: 13 residues. CDR1 MNHEY and CDR2 SVGEGT come from the germline V gene. After removal of 4 bases from V and 5 bases from J, the junction contained 0 bases not matched to a gene. CDR3: CASSWTGTGELFF. As DNA, the CDR3 is TGTGCCAGCAGTTGGACAGGGACCGGGGAGCTGTTTTTT.

The chain joins TRBV30 to TRBJ2-6, with D unresolved. Germline loops: CDR1 GTSNPN, CDR2 SVGIG (reference sequence). The CDR3 consists of 17 residues. V lost 1 base, J lost 0 bases, and 13 bases lay in between. The CDR3 is CAWSARLRTSGANVLTF. Written as DNA, the CDR3 is TGTGCCTGGAGTGCCCGTCTTAGAACCTCTGGGGCCAACGTCCTGACTTTC.

The rearrangement uses TRBV2 and TRBJ1-1; 7 bases match TRBD1. The CDR3 has 12 amino acids. Germline loops: CDR1 SNHLY, CDR2 FYNNEI. The CDR3 protein is CAGQGDHTEAFF. CDR3 coding DNA: TGTGCGGGGCAGGGGGACCACACTGAAGCTTTCTTT.

The V call is TRBV9, the J call TRBJ2-3; 11 bases align to TRBD2. From germline, CDR1 is SGDLS and CDR2 YYNGEE. Losses at the gene ends were 0 bases for V and 5 bases for J; bases not matched to a gene: 14. This CDR3 has 19 amino acids. CDR3 amino acids: CASSVGLAGGRRYRDTQYF. The CDR3 bases are TGTGCCAGCAGCGTAGGTCTAGCGGGAGGTCGCCGGTACCGAGATACGCAGTATTTT. Filled out from reference TRBV9 and TRBJ2-3, the complete variable domain reads DSGVTQTPKHLITATGQRVTLRCSPRSGDLSVYWYQQSLDQGLQFLIQYYNGEERAKGNILERFSAQQFPDLHSELNLSSLELGDSALYFCASSVGLAGGRRYRDTQYFGPGTRLTVL.

The V gene is TRBV11-2, the J gene TRBJ1-2, with 10 positions matching TRBD1. Germline-derived CDR1 and CDR2 are SGHAT and FQNNGV. This CDR3 has 14 amino acids. The trim removed 5 bases at V and 5 bases at J, leaving 5 bases unmatched. The CDR3 spells CASSRDRGSYGYTF. The DNA for the CDR3 is TGTGCCAGCAGCCGGGACAGGGGCTCTTATGGCTACACCTTC.

With respect to this clone: Relative to the germline gene, one junction end is altered; a read error may explain this. The chain joins TRBV4-3 to TRBJ1-2; possible D gene TRBD1, 6 bases. The CDR3 has 12 amino acids. CDR1 is LGHNA, CDR2 YSLEER, per germline. The CDR3 protein is CASSQDTGGYTF. The DNA of the CDR3 is TGCGCCAGCAGTCAAGATACAGGGGGCTACACCTTC.

In the case of this clone: At the DNA level, this CDR3 is encoded by other sequences in the same sample as well. This chain links TRBV11-2 with TRBJ2-5; D gene uncertain. Germline V gene sequence: CDR1 SGHAT, CDR2 FQNNGV. Trimming took off 4 bases at V and 2 bases at J, with 2 bases between the two ends. This CDR3 contains 11 residues. This CDR3 reads CASSSQETQYF. CDR3 bases: TGTGCCAGCAGCTCGCAAGAGACCCAGTACTTC.